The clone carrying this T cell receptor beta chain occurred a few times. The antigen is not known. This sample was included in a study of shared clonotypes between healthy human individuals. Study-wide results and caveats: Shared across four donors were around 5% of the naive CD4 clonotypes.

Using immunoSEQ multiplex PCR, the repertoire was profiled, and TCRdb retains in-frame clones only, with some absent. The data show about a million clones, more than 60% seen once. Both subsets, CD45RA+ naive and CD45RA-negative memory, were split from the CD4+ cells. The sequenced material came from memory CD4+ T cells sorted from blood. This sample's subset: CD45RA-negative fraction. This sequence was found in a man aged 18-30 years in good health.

The CDR3 DNA is TGCAGCGTTGAAGACAGGGTGCAGGGGAACTACGAGCAGTACTTC. It codes for CSVEDRVQGNYEQYF. V is TRBV29-1 and J is TRBJ2-7; D is perhaps TRBD1 (6 bases). This CDR3 comprises 15 residues. The germline gives CDR1 SQVTM, CDR2 ANQGSEA. V lost 0 bases and J 3 bases, leaving 15 bases between the germline ends.